Sequencing of this TCR beta chain was carried out in a study of beta chain features in type 1 diabetes. Overall study results and limits: Compared with healthy donors, patients appeared to share more similar naive, central memory and regulatory TCRB repertoires. All four CD4+ subsets from Type 1 diabetes patients carried moderately but significantly shorter TCRB CDR3s.

cDNA synthesis used the whole RNA isolate, giving expressed TCRB sequences. Assay used: immunoSEQ multiplex PCR; TCRdb lists only in-frame clones, some missing. Of 300,000 to 400,000 clones detected, approximately 12% appear once; the ten largest clones hold about 0.016%. This clone has only a few counts. The antigen remains unidentified. The sequence came from a woman aged 18-29 years with type 1 diabetes. The sequencing input was naive CD4+ T cells from blood.

The CDR3 DNA follows: TGCAGCTCCGCGGCAGGGAGGTACACTGAAGCTTTCTTT. Translating it yields CSSAAGRYTEAFF. The V and J genes are TRBV29-1 and TRBJ1-1, with D possibly matching TRBD1 (5 bases). Trimming shortened V by 8 bases and J by 3 bases, and 16 bases separated the two germline ends. The V gene's germline CDR1 is SQVTM and CDR2 ANQGSEA. The CDR3 spans 13 residues.